This T cell receptor (beta chain) was retrieved from a study of low-dose radiotherapy and immunotherapy resistance in tumors. Study as a whole: Intravenous administration to patients comprised nivolumab at 240 mg every two weeks and ipilimumab at 1 mg/kg every six weeks.

Time point specified: after trial treatment. Treatment described: LDRT plus nivolumab, ipilimumab, low-dose cyclophosphamide and aspirin (RACIN trial). First-strand cDNA used TRAV- and TRBV-specific primers, covering alpha and beta chains. TCRs were put through approximately 20 PCR cycles of amplification with Phusion. A constant-region primer and the V-primer adapter served as the primer pair. TCRdb analysed the reads with MiXCR anew, one entry per CDR3 protein. This sample carries around 100,000 distinct CDR3 sequences, 20% to 25% of them seen once, and the ten largest clones take 4.1%. This clonotype was counted only a few times. Germline V CDR1 and CDR2: KGHDR, SFDVKD. The J segment lost 10 bases and the V segment lost 5 bases, leaving 6 bases of the junction unmatched. This CDR3 has 14 residues.

This clonotype originated in a male donor with prostate cancer. The chain uses TRBV24-1 and TRBJ2-1, with 11 nucleotides matching TRBD2. The sample was PBMCs, taken after low-dose radiotherapy plus immunotherapy. CDR3: CATSASGGPDEQFF. CDR3 DNA: TGTGCCACCAGTGCTAGCGGGGGGCCCGACGAGCAGTTCTTC.